This T cell receptor (beta chain) was documented in a study of PD-1 blockade in mismatch repair-deficient tumors. Overall study: Patients had around 12 mismatch repair-deficient cancer types, all previously treated and progressing. Whole-study results and caveats: Rapid post-treatment expansion, then contraction, generally preceding radiologic response, marked tumor-resident clones.

A remark on this clone: Its antigen is not known.

Every patient had mismatch repair deficiency by PCR or immunohistochemistry. Measured with immunoSEQ multiplex PCR; TCRdb has only the in-frame clones, and not every one. The table has roughly 110,000 clones, roughly 80% seen once; the top ten hold approximately 4.7%. V was trimmed by 6 bases and J by 2 bases, leaving 10 bases between them. The CDR3 contains 13 residues. Germline V gene lookup returns CDR1 MNHNS and CDR2 SASEGT. This chain connects TRBV6-1 to TRBJ1-2, with D maybe TRBD1 (5 bases). The source was peripheral blood, collected just over 59 weeks after starting pembrolizumab. The clonotype was recovered from an adult with mismatch repair-deficient cancer. The CDR3 coding sequence is TGTGCCAGCAGGAAACGGGACAACTATGGCTACACCTTC. It translates to CASRKRDNYGYTF.